This passage covers 9 T cell receptor beta chains from one sample sequenced in a study of blood T cell repertoires in COVID-19. The repertoire was sequenced with immunoSEQ multiplex PCR; TCRdb's copy has only in-frame clones and lacks some. Among approximately 200,000 clones listed, about 86% were seen once. Sequenced: PBMCs or T cells enriched from blood (not recorded which). The source of these receptors is a man aged 35-49 years who had recovered from COVID-19.

This clone showed up just once. This chain links TRBV19 with TRBJ1-1; 8 nucleotides align to TRBD1. The trim removed 5 bases at V and 11 bases at J, leaving 10 bases unmatched. CDR3 length: 13 residues. Germline CDR1 and CDR2: LNHDA and SQIVND (reference sequence). The CDR3 DNA sequence: TGTGCCAGTAGTGCCTCCAGGGGGCTGGGGGCTTTCTTT. Its protein is CASSASRGLGAFF.

This clone has just one count. The chain couples TRBV5-1 to TRBJ1-2; 10 nucleotides align to TRBD1. The CDR3 extends over 14 amino acids. In germline, CDR1 is SGHRS, CDR2 YFSETQ. V lost 5 bases, J lost 8 bases, and 9 bases stayed unmatched. CDR3 amino acids: CASSSTGGAEGYTF. CDR3 nucleotides: TGCGCCAGCAGTTCGACAGGGGGCGCAGAAGGCTACACCTTC.

The CDR3 reads CASRFYRNTEAFF. DNA for the CDR3: TGTGCCAGTAGATTCTATCGGAACACTGAAGCTTTCTTT. The chain uses TRBV19 and TRBJ1-1, with no clear D. The CDR3 has 13 residues. The V gene's germline CDR1 is LNHDA and CDR2 SQIVND (reference sequence). V was pared by 6 bases and J by 1 base, with 9 bases between. The full variable domain, completed using reference TRBV19 and TRBJ1-1, is DGGITQSPKYLFRKEGQNVTLSCEQNLNHDAMYWYRQDPGQGLRLIYYSQIVNDFQKGDIAEGYSVSREKKESFPLTVTSAQKNPTAFYLCASRFYRNTEAFFGQGTRLTVV.

The chain joins TRBV6-2 or TRBV6-3 to TRBJ2-6, with 12 bases aligning to TRBD2. CDR3 length: 18 amino acids. In germline, CDR1 is MNHEY, CDR2 SVGEGT. The ends lost 4 bases at V and 4 bases at J; junction bases unmatched: 8. The CDR3 loop reads CASSFPSGGASGANVLTF. CDR3 in DNA: TGTGCCAGCAGTTTCCCTAGCGGGGGGGCATCCGGGGCCAACGTCCTGACTTTC.

This CDR3 is CASSQTSGGPNTGELFF. The DNA of the CDR3 is TGTGCCAGCAGCCAGACTAGCGGGGGCCCTAACACCGGGGAGCTGTTTTTT. The genes are TRBV7-9 and TRBJ2-2; 12 bases line up with TRBD2. Trimming at V came to 5 bases and at J to 2 bases, leaving 6 bases not matched to a gene. CDR1 and CDR2 (germline): SEHNR, FQNEAQ (reference sequence). CDR3 length: 17 amino acids.

The genes are TRBV5-6 and TRBJ1-5; D is ambiguous. The V end lost 5 bases, the J end lost 0 bases, and 12 bases lay between the germline ends. The CDR3 consists of 15 residues. Germline loops: CDR1 SGHDT, CDR2 YYEEEE. The CDR3 DNA reads TGTGCCAGCAGTTCGACTTATTCTAGCAATCAGCCCCAGCATTTT. Protein: CASSSTYSSNQPQHF.

This clone occurred a few times. The rearrangement joins TRBV19 to TRBJ1-5; possibly TRBD1 for D (5 bases). The CDR3 totals 13 residues. Deletions cut 5 bases from V and 7 bases from J, with 12 bases between. The germline gives CDR1 LNHDA, CDR2 SQIVND (reference sequence). This CDR3 reads CASSGVGGQPQHF. In DNA, the CDR3 is TGTGCCAGTAGTGGGGTCGGGGGGCAGCCCCAGCATTTT.

The genes are TRBV5-5 and TRBJ2-2; D might be TRBD1 (5 bases). Trimming took 0 bases from V and 6 from J, leaving 15 bases between them. The CDR3 contains 16 residues. CDR1 SGHKS and CDR2 YYEKEE come from the germline V gene (reference sequence). The CDR3 reads CASSLEKVTAAGELFF. In DNA form, the CDR3 reads TGTGCCAGCAGCTTGGAAAAGGTGACAGCAGCCGGGGAGCTGTTTTTT. The full variable domain, rest sourced from reference TRBV5-5 and TRBJ2-2, is DAGVTQSPTHLIKTRGQQVTLRCSPISGHKSVSWYQQVLGQGPQFIFQYYEKEERGRGNFPDRFSARQFPNYSSELNVNALLLGDSALYLCASSLEKVTAAGELFFGEGSRLTVL.

Worth noting for this clone: Other DNA sequences in this specimen translate into the identical CDR3. V is TRBV27 and J is TRBJ1-4, with 8 positions matching TRBD1. The V and J ends lost 2 bases and 3 bases, in that order; junction bases with no gene match: 2. CDR3 length: 15 residues. Germline lookup yields CDR1 MNHEY and CDR2 SMNVEV (reference sequence). CDR3 sequence reads: CASSLGQGPNEKLFF. CDR3 DNA sequence: TGTGCCAGCAGTTTAGGACAGGGACCTAATGAAAAACTGTTTTTT. The full variable domain, in which reference TRBV27 and TRBJ1-4 provide the parts outside the CDR3, is EAQVTQNPRYLITVTGKKLTVTCSQNMNHEYMSWYRQDPGLGLRQIYYSMNVEVTDKGDVPEGYKVSRKEKRNFPLILESPSPNQTSLYFCASSLGQGPNEKLFFGSGTQLSVL.